This T cell receptor beta chain emerged from a study of spatial heterogeneity in lung cancer. Study summary: Alpha-chain sequences were consistently detected in smaller numbers than beta-chain sequences.

Unique molecular identifiers, one per molecule, were present on every TCR cDNA molecule. TCRdb reanalysed the 5' RACE reads using MiXCR and keeps one entry per CDR3 protein. The sample carries about 50,000 distinct CDR3 sequences, roughly 7.2% recorded once. The time point denotes: sample taken at primary tumor resection. Whole RNA was taken from tumor, nontumor lung or frozen PBMC; it was then sequenced unsorted. A total of approximately 75 untreated early-stage non-small cell lung cancer patients served as donors. Per germline, CDR1 SGHAT and CDR2 FQNNGV. V lost 3 bases, J lost 9 bases, and 6 bases lay in between. The CDR3 spans 11 residues.

The specimen comprised PBMCs, sampled at surgery. The J gene is TRBJ2-1, the V gene TRBV11-2; a possible D gene is TRBD2 (5 bases). The clonotype was recovered from a female donor with early-stage non-small cell lung cancer. CDR3 nucleotides: TGTGCCAGCAGCTTGGCGGGTGAGCAGTTCTTC. Translation: CASSLAGEQFF.